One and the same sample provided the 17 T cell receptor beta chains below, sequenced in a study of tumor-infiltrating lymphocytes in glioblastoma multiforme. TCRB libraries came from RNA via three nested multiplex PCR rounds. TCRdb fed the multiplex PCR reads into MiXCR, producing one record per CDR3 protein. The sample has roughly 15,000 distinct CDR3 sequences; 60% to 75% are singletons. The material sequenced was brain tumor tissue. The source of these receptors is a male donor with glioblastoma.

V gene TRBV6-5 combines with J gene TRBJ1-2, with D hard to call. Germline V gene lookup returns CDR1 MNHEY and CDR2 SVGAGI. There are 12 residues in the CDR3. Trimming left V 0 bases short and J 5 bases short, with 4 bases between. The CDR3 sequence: CASSYSGYGYTF. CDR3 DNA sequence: TGTGCCAGCAGTTACTCTGGGTATGGCTACACCTTC.

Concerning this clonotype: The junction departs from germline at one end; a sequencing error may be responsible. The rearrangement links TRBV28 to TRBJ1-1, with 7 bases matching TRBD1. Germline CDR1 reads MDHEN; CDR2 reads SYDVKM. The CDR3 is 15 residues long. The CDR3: CASSPRGKSYTEAFF. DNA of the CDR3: TGTGCCAGCAGCCCCAGGGGGAAGTCGTACACTGAAGCATTCTTT. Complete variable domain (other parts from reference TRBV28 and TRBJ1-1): DVKVTQSSRYLVKRTGEKVFLECVQDMDHENMFWYRQDPGLGLRLIYFSYDVKMKEKGDIPEGYSVSREKKERFSLILESASTNQTSMYLCASSPRGKSYTEAFFGQGTRLTVV.

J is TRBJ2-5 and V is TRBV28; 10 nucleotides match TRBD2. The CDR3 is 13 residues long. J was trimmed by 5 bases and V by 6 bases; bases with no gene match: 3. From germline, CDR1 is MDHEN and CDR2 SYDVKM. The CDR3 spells CASRAAGGETQYF. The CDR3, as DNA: TGTGCCAGCAGGGCAGCGGGAGGGGAGACCCAGTACTTC.

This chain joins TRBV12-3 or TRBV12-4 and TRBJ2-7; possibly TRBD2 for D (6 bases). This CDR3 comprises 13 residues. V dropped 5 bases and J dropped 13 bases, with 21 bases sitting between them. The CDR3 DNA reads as TGTGCCAGCAGTCGACTAGAAGGAAACGAGCGATACTTC. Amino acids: CASSRLEGNERYF.

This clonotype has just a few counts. The CDR3 DNA reads TGTGCCAGCAGCTTAGGGACAGGGGGCGCAGATACGCAGTATTTT. Protein sequence: CASSLGTGGADTQYF. The rearrangement joins TRBV11-2 to TRBJ2-3, with 11 bases identical to TRBD1. V was clipped by 1 base and J by 4 bases; unmatched bases: 1. The CDR3 extends over 15 amino acids. The V gene's germline CDR1 is SGHAT and CDR2 FQNNGV.

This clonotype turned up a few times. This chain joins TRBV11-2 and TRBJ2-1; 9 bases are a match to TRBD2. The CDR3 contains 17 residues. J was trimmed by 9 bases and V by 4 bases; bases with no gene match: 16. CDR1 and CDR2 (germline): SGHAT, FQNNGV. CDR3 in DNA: TGTGCCAGCAGCTCCACCGAGGGACCAGCGGGAGGTGGTGAGCAGTTCTTC. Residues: CASSSTEGPAGGGEQFF.

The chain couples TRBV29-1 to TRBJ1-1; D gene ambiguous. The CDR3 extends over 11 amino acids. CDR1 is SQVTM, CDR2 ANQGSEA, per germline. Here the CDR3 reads CATTANTEAFF. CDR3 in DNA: TGCGCAACCACAGCGAACACTGAAGCTTTCTTT. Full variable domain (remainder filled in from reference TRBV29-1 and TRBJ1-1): SAVISQKPSRDICQRGTSLTIQCQVDSQVTMMFWYRQQPGQSLTLIATANQGSEATYESGFVIDKFPISRPNLTFSTLTVSNMSPEDSSIYLCATTANTEAFFGQGTRLTVV.

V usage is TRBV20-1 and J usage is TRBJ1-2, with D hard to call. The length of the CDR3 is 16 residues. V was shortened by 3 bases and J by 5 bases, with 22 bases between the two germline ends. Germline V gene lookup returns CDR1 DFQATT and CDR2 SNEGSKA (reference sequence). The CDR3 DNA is TGCAGTGCTAGGGATGAACAACTGGGATCGGTATATGGCTACACCTTC. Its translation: CSARDEQLGSVYGYTF.

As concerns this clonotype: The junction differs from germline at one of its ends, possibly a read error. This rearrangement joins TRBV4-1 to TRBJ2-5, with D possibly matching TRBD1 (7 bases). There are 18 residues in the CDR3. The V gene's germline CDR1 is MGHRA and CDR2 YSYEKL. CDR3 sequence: CAISHTLGRVGGRETLYF. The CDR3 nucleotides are TGTGCCATCAGCCACACGTTGGGGAGAGTAGGGGGCCGGGAGACCCTGTACTTC.

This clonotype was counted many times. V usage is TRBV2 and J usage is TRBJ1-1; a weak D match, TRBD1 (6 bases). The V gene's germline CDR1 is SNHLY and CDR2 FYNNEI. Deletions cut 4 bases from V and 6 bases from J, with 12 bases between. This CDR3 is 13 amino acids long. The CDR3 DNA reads TGTGCCAGCAGTGGCCAGGGGAGGGCTGAAGCTTTCTTT. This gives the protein CASSGQGRAEAFF.

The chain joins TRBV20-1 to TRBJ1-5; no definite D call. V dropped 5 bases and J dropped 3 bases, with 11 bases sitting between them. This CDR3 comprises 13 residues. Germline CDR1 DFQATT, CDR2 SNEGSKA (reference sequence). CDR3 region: CSAQPDDNQPQHF. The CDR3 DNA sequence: TGCAGTGCTCAACCGGACGACAATCAGCCCCAGCATTTT.

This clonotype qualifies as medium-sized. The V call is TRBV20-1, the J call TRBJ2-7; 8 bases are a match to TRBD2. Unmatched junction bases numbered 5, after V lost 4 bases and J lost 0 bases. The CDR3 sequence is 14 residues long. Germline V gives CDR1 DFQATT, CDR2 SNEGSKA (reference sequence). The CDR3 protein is CSAIQLAGSYEQYF. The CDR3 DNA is TGCAGTGCTATTCAGCTAGCGGGCTCCTACGAGCAGTACTTC.

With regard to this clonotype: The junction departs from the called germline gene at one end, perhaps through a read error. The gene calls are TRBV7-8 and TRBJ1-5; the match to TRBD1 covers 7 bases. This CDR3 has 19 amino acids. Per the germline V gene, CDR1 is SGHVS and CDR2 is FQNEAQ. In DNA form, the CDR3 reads TGTGCCAGCAGCTTAGGAGGGCCAGGGGGGATTTATAGCAATCAGCCCCAGCGTTTT. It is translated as CASSLGGPGGIYSNQPQRF.

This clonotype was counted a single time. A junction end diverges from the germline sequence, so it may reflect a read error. The CDR3 nucleotides are TGTGCCAGCAGGAAAAGAAACACCATATATTTC. Protein: CASRKRNTIYF. The chain uses TRBV6-2 or TRBV6-3 and TRBJ1-3; D not resolved. Germline V gene sequence: CDR1 MNHEY, CDR2 SVGEGT. The CDR3 runs to 11 residues.

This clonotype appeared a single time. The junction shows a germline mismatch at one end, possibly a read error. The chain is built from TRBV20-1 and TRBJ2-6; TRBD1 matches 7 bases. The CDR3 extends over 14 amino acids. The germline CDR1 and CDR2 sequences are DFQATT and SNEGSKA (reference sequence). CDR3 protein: CSASDRVGANVLTF. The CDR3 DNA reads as TGCAGTGCTTCAGACAGGGTTGGGGCCAACGTCTTGACTTTC.

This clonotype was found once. The DNA of the CDR3 is TGTGCCAGCACCGACACCAACATTGGCTACACCTTC. Translating it yields CASTDTNIGYTF. The rearrangement joins TRBV5-4 to TRBJ1-2; no clear D. The germline V gene encodes CDR1 SGHNT and CDR2 YYREEE (reference sequence). Deletions cut 6 bases from V and 7 bases from J, with 13 bases between. CDR3 length equals 12 residues.

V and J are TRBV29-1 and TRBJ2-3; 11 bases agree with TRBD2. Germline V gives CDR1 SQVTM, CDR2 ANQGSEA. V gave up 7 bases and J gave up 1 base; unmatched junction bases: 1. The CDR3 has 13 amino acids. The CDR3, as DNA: TGCAGCGATAGCGGGAGGGGCACAGATACGCAGTATTTT. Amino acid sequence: CSDSGRGTDTQYF.